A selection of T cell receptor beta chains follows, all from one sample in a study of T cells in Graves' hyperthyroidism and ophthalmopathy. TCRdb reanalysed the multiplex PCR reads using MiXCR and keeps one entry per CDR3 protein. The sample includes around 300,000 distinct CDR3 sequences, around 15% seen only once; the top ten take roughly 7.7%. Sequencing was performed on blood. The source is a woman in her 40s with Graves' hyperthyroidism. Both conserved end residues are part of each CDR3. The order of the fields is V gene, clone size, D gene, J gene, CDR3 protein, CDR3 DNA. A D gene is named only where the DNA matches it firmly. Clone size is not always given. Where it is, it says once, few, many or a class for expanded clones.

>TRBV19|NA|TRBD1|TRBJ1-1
CASTRQGMNTEAFF
TGTGCCAGTACTCGACAGGGCATGAACACTGAAGCTTTCTTT
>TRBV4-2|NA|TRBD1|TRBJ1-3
CASSQARQGGTGNTIYF
TGTGCCAGCAGCCAAGCGAGACAGGGTGGAACTGGAAACACCATATATTTT
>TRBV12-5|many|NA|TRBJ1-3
CASGLGVSGNTIYF
TGTGCTAGTGGTTTGGGGGTCTCCGGAAACACCATATATTTT
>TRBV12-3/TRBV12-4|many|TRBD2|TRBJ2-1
CASRGRGGGNNEQFF
TGTGCCAGCAGGGGGAGGGGAGGAGGAAACAATGAGCAGTTCTTC
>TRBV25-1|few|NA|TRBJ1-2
CASTSQKGGGDYGYTF
TGTGCCAGCACCTCTCAGAAGGGAGGTGGGGACTATGGCTACACCTTC
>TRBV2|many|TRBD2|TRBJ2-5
CASSELAGGPGETQYF
TGTGCCAGCAGTGAGCTAGCGGGAGGGCCGGGGGAGACCCAGTACTTC
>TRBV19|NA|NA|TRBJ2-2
CATAGLGNTGELFF
TGTGCCACCGCGGGCCTTGGGAACACCGGGGAGCTGTTTTTT
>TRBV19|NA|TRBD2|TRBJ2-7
CASSARLAGGNYEQYF
TGTGCCAGTAGTGCAAGACTAGCGGGAGGTAACTACGAGCAGTACTTC
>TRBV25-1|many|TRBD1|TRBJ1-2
CASSGTGVLYGYTF
TGTGCCAGCAGTGGGACAGGGGTCCTCTATGGCTACACCTTC
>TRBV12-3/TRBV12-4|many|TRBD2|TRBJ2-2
CASRGLAGVGPNTGELFF
TGTGCCAGCAGGGGACTAGCGGGAGTCGGGCCAAACACCGGGGAGCTGTTTTTT